The 30 T cell receptor beta chains below come from one sample, sequenced in a study of cytomegalovirus exposure and HLA in healthy donors. Primers: 60 Vbeta forward and 13 Jbeta reverse. Clones were read by immunoSEQ multiplex PCR, and TCRdb kept only the in-frame ones, dropping some. The sample gives 150,000 to 200,000 clones, more than 75% of which show up once; about 1.5% is in the top ten. The sample consisted of PBMCs. The receptor source for this set is a male donor in good health and CMV-seronegative.

The chain is built from TRBV15 and TRBJ2-7; TRBD1 matches 7 bases. Germline values: CDR1 LNHNV, CDR2 YYDKDF (reference sequence). There are 16 residues in the CDR3. The V and J ends lost 3 bases and 6 bases, in that order; junction bases with no gene match: 14. This CDR3 reads CATSRTPDRVGGEQYF. CDR3 DNA: TGTGCCACCAGCAGGACCCCAGACAGGGTTGGGGGCGAGCAGTACTTC.

V gene TRBV9 combines with J gene TRBJ2-5, with a weak D call TRBD2 (6 bases). The CDR3 extends over 12 amino acids. Per the germline V gene, CDR1 is SGDLS and CDR2 is YYNGEE. Trimming removed 1 base from V and 5 bases from J, with 6 bases in between. CDR3 in amino acids: CASSVSGETQYF. As DNA, the CDR3 is TGTGCCAGCAGCGTAAGCGGGGAGACCCAGTACTTC.

CDR3 nucleotide sequence: TGTGCCAGCAGCCAGGACACTAGCGGGGGGCTGGCCTACAATGAGCAGTTCTTC. Translated: CASSQDTSGGLAYNEQFF. The chain recombines TRBV4-2 with TRBJ2-1, with 12 bases identical to TRBD2. The CDR3 contains 18 residues. The germline gives CDR1 LGHNA, CDR2 YNFKEQ. The ends lost 3 bases at V and 2 bases at J; junction bases unmatched: 8.

V is TRBV7-8 and J is TRBJ2-5, with TRBD1 matching over 7 bases. The V and J ends lost 1 base and 5 bases, in that order; junction bases with no gene match: 10. The CDR3 has 16 amino acids. From germline, CDR1 is SGHVS and CDR2 FQNEAQ. Written as DNA, the CDR3 is TGTGCCAGCAGCTTAGTGGCCAGGGGGATTAGGGAGACCCAGTACTTC. It codes for CASSLVARGIRETQYF.

This clone came up a few times. V usage is TRBV4-2 and J usage is TRBJ2-2, with 9 positions matching TRBD2. The germline gives CDR1 LGHNA, CDR2 YNFKEQ. V lost 4 bases, J lost 1 base, and 7 bases stayed unmatched. This CDR3 is built from 17 residues. The CDR3 DNA reads TGTGCCAGCAGCCTGATAATTAGCGGGGGGAACACCGGGGAGCTGTTTTTT. Encoded protein: CASSLIISGGNTGELFF.

The rearrangement joins TRBV4-2 to TRBJ1-2, with D hard to call. Per germline, CDR1 LGHNA and CDR2 YNFKEQ. Trimming removed 0 bases from V and 6 bases from J, with 5 bases in between. This CDR3 is 12 amino acids long. The CDR3 nucleotides are TGTGCCAGCAGCCAAGAACTCCATGGCTACACCTTC. Translating it yields CASSQELHGYTF.

A few counts support this clone. Written as DNA, the CDR3 is TGTGCCAGCACTTCGGCAGGGAACACCATATATTTT. This codes for CASTSAGNTIYF. The chain uses TRBV6-5 and TRBJ1-3; D might be TRBD1 (5 bases). Per germline, CDR1 MNHEY and CDR2 SVGAGI. This CDR3 comprises 12 residues. Trimming pared 7 bases from V and 7 bases from J, leaving 11 bases between.

The chain has TRBV21-1 and TRBJ2-7; TRBD1 reflects the table's D call only, with no check against the DNA. TRBV21-1 is labeled a pseudogene. The CDR3 has 16 residues. The CDR3 nucleotides are TGTGCCAGCAGCTCGGGGGACAGGTTGGAAACCTACGAGCAGTACTTC. Amino acids: CASSSGDRLETYEQYF.

The chain combines TRBV28 with TRBJ1-5, with a weak D call TRBD1 (6 bases). CDR3 length equals 15 residues. The V and J ends lost 5 bases and 5 bases respectively, with 16 bases between them. Per germline, CDR1 MDHEN and CDR2 SYDVKM. CDR3 bases: TGTGCCAGCAGTCCGGGGGGGGCGAAGGATCAGCCCCAGCATTTT. Encoded protein: CASSPGGAKDQPQHF.

The V call is TRBV5-1, the J call TRBJ2-1; unclear D gene. Germline values: CDR1 SGHRS, CDR2 YFSETQ. Trimming took off 0 bases at V and 7 bases at J, with 5 bases between the two ends. The CDR3 extends over 12 amino acids. CDR3 coding DNA: TGCGCCAGCAGCTTGGCCTCGAATGAGCAGTTCTTC. Translation gives CASSLASNEQFF.

The V and J genes are TRBV5-1 and TRBJ2-3; 9 nucleotides match TRBD2. The CDR3 runs 16 residues. V shed 0 bases and J 4 bases; nucleotides not matched to a gene: 6. Germline CDR1 SGHRS, CDR2 YFSETQ. The CDR3 DNA sequence: TGCGCCAGCAGCTTGGGGCTAGCGGGGATGGCAGATACGCAGTATTTT. It encodes CASSLGLAGMADTQYF.

The gene calls are TRBV18 and TRBJ2-5; TRBD1 might be the D (5 bases). The CDR3 is made up of 15 amino acids. The V and J ends lost 2 bases and 5 bases respectively, with 15 bases between them. Looked up from germline, CDR1 is KGHSH and CDR2 is LQKENI. CDR3 nucleotide sequence: TGTGCCAGCTCACCAAGGGCAGGGTATTTGGAGACCCAGTACTTC. Amino acids: CASSPRAGYLETQYF.

For this clone: The junction shows a germline mismatch at one end, possibly a read error. CDR3 amino acids: CVSSPGLAGVGGELFF. The CDR3 DNA reads TGTGTCAGCAGCCCGGGACTAGCGGGAGTCGGCGGGGAGCTGTTTTTT. This chain connects TRBV7-2 to TRBJ2-2, with TRBD2 identical over 14 bases. This CDR3 comprises 16 residues. CDR1 is SGHTA, CDR2 FQGNSA, per germline. The full variable domain, rest sourced from reference TRBV7-2 and TRBJ2-2, is GAGVSQSPSNKVTEKGKDVELRCDPISGHTALYWYRQSLGQGLEFLIYFQGNSAPDKSGLPSDRFSAERTGGSVSTLTIQRTQQEDSAVYLCVSSPGLAGVGGELFFGEGSRLTVL.

The rearrangement joins TRBV29-1 to TRBJ1-4; 10 bases map to TRBD1. J was trimmed by 7 bases and V by 6 bases; bases with no gene match: 8. This CDR3 has 14 residues. Germline CDR1 reads SQVTM; CDR2 reads ANQGSEA. The CDR3 here is CSVRDRGHGEKLFF. The CDR3 DNA reads as TGCAGCGTACGCGACAGGGGGCACGGTGAAAAACTGTTTTTT.

This clone came up once. The V and J genes are TRBV7-8 and TRBJ1-2; D is uncertain. The CDR3 has 13 residues. Germline values: CDR1 SGHVS, CDR2 FQNEAQ. V was cut by 1 base and J by 4 bases, with 7 bases left in between. CDR3 loop: CASSLDGGYGYTF. The DNA of the CDR3 is TGTGCCAGCAGCTTAGATGGCGGCTATGGCTACACCTTC.

The gene calls are TRBV7-9 and TRBJ2-1; 7 bases match TRBD1. This CDR3 spans 16 amino acids. J lost 4 bases, V lost 4 bases, and 10 bases had no gene match. Germline CDR1 and CDR2: SEHNR and FQNEAQ (reference sequence). The CDR3 is CASSSSRDRTYNEQFF. The CDR3 DNA follows: TGTGCCAGCAGCTCGTCCCGGGACAGAACATACAATGAGCAGTTCTTC.

This clone was picked up a small number of times. For the CDR3, the DNA is TGTGCCAGCAGCTTGGTGCTACTAGCGGGTTACAATGAGCAGTTCTTC. Protein sequence: CASSLVLLAGYNEQFF. This chain connects TRBV5-5 to TRBJ2-1; the match to TRBD2 covers 9 bases. V dropped 0 bases and J dropped 4; count of bases not matched to a gene: 5. CDR1 is SGHKS and CDR2 is YYEKEE in the germline V gene (reference sequence). The CDR3 runs 16 residues.

This clone was seen only a few times. The gene calls are TRBV19 and TRBJ1-2; 8 bases are shared with TRBD1. The CDR3 has 15 amino acids. Per the germline V gene, CDR1 is LNHDA and CDR2 is SQIVND (reference sequence). V lost 5 bases, J lost 3 bases, and 8 bases stayed unmatched. The CDR3 region is CASSDGQGSHYGYTF. The CDR3 nucleotides are TGTGCCAGTAGTGATGGACAGGGCTCGCACTATGGCTACACCTTC. The full variable domain, completed using reference TRBV19 and TRBJ1-2, is DGGITQSPKYLFRKEGQNVTLSCEQNLNHDAMYWYRQDPGQGLRLIYYSQIVNDFQKGDIAEGYSVSREKKESFPLTVTSAQKNPTAFYLCASSDGQGSHYGYTFGSGTRLTVV.

The chain couples TRBV9 to TRBJ2-3; 9 bases fit TRBD1. This CDR3 has 16 residues. Germline loops: CDR1 SGDLS, CDR2 YYNGEE. The V and J ends lost 2 bases and 6 bases, in that order; junction bases with no gene match: 10. The CDR3 reads CASSVGTGTIPDTQYF. The CDR3 region has the DNA TGTGCCAGCAGCGTCGGGACAGGGACCATACCTGATACGCAGTATTTT.

This clone occurred once. CDR3: CASSLDVRDTQYF. The DNA for the CDR3 is TGTGCCAGCAGCTTAGACGTTCGAGATACGCAGTATTTT. The chain carries TRBV11-2 and TRBJ2-3; D is ambiguous. Germline CDR1 and CDR2: SGHAT and FQNNGV. The CDR3 loop spans 13 amino acids. Trimming stripped 0 bases from V and 5 bases from J, with 6 bases between.

This clone was recorded many times. This chain joins TRBV4-1 and TRBJ1-1, with a possible D match to TRBD1 (5 bases). CDR1 is MGHRA, CDR2 YSYEKL, per germline. The CDR3 length is 14 residues. The V gene lost 6 bases and the J gene lost 5 bases, with 16 bases spanning the gap. For the CDR3, the DNA is TGCGCCAGCAGTCCCAGCCGGGGGGAAACTGAAGCTTTCTTT. Translated: CASSPSRGETEAFF.

The chain employs TRBV7-9 and TRBJ1-1; 10 nucleotides agree with TRBD1. The germline CDR1 and CDR2 sequences are SEHNR and FQNEAQ (reference sequence). Germline trimming cut 0 bases from V and 5 bases from J; bases unmatched to any gene: 6. This CDR3 region has 16 residues. The CDR3 reads CASSLATPGQGTEAFF. CDR3 nucleotide sequence: TGTGCCAGCAGCTTAGCGACCCCGGGACAGGGGACTGAAGCTTTCTTT.

The CDR3 sequence is CASSPGTGAGQPQHF. Here the CDR3 DNA reads TGTGCCAGCTCACCTGGGACAGGGGCCGGTCAGCCCCAGCATTTT. This rearrangement joins TRBV18 to TRBJ1-5; 10 bases are a match to TRBD1. The V gene's germline CDR1 is KGHSH and CDR2 LQKENI. The CDR3 is made up of 15 amino acids. J lost 6 bases, V lost 3 bases, and 5 bases had no gene match.

The chain has TRBV11-2 and TRBJ2-1; D is unresolved. Germline values: CDR1 SGHAT, CDR2 FQNNGV. The length of the CDR3 is 13 residues. Between the trimmed V and J ends, which lost 1 base and 7 bases, there was a span of 8 bases. CDR3 sequence (DNA): TGTGCCAGCAGCTTAGGCTACGATAATGAGCAGTTCTTC. This encodes CASSLGYDNEQFF.

The chain uses TRBV2 and TRBJ2-2; no clear D. Germline V CDR1 and CDR2: SNHLY, FYNNEI. This CDR3 has 13 amino acids. The germline V and J ends were trimmed by 6 bases and 6 bases, with 11 bases remaining between them. The CDR3 nucleotides read TGTGCCAGCAGCCCCCGGTCGGCCGGGGAGCTGTTTTTT. Translating it yields CASSPRSAGELFF.

The chain joins TRBV2 to TRBJ1-4; a possible D gene is TRBD1 (5 bases). This CDR3 has 13 amino acids. In germline, CDR1 is SNHLY, CDR2 FYNNEI. Deletions cut 2 bases from V and 5 bases from J, with 6 bases between. This CDR3 is CASSEQGNEKLFF. As DNA, the CDR3 is TGTGCCAGCAGTGAACAGGGAAATGAAAAACTGTTTTTT.

The chain employs TRBV28 and TRBJ1-4, with D possibly TRBD1 on 5 matching bases. The CDR3 has 14 amino acids. CDR1 MDHEN and CDR2 SYDVKM come from the germline V gene. V was cut by 6 bases and J by 3 bases, with 11 bases left in between. The CDR3 protein is CASRQGGANEKLFF. The CDR3 DNA reads TGTGCCAGCAGACAAGGAGGGGCTAATGAAAAACTGTTTTTT.

This chain uses TRBV7-6 with TRBJ2-5, with 7 positions matching TRBD1. The V and J ends lost 5 bases and 2 bases, in that order; junction bases with no gene match: 5. Germline CDR1 reads SGHVS; CDR2 reads FNYEAQ. The CDR3 sequence is 14 residues long. As DNA, the CDR3 is TGTGCCAGCAGCGCAATCAGGGGGCAAGAGACCCAGTACTTC. Residues: CASSAIRGQETQYF.

The rearrangement links TRBV28 to TRBJ2-6, with no clear D. This CDR3 comprises 14 residues. Germline V lookup: CDR1 MDHEN, CDR2 SYDVKM. The ends were cut back, 5 bases at V and 4 bases at J, with 9 bases in the middle. CDR3: CASSLPRGANVLTF. For the CDR3, the DNA is TGTGCCAGCAGTCTGCCTCGGGGGGCCAACGTCCTGACTTTC. Variable domain in full (rest from reference TRBV28 and TRBJ2-6): DVKVTQSSRYLVKRTGEKVFLECVQDMDHENMFWYRQDPGLGLRLIYFSYDVKMKEKGDIPEGYSVSREKKERFSLILESASTNQTSMYLCASSLPRGANVLTFGAGSRLTVL.

The genes are TRBV7-3 and TRBJ2-2; D not certain. Trimming left V 5 bases short and J 3 bases short, with 4 bases between. The CDR3 totals 12 residues. The germline CDR1 and CDR2 sequences are SGHTA and FQGTGA. For the CDR3, the DNA is TGTGCCAGCAGCCCCTACACCGGGGAGCTGTTTTTT. As protein: CASSPYTGELFF. Drawing the rest from reference TRBV7-3 and TRBJ2-2, the complete variable domain is GAGVSQTPSNKVTEKGKYVELRCDPISGHTALYWYRQSLGQGPEFLIYFQGTGAADDSGLPNDRFFAVRPEGSVSTLKIQRTERGDSAVYLCASSPYTGELFFGEGSRLTVL.